The 17 T cell receptor beta chains below come from one sample, sequenced in a study of blood T cells in healthy people across ages. Sample-barcoded 5' priming and a J-beta primer mix drove a second PCR of 7 to 11 cycles. TCRdb reanalysed the 5' RACE reads using MiXCR and keeps one entry per CDR3 protein. The data contain more than 550,000 distinct CDR3 sequences, approximately 21% of them singletons. The sample was blood. All receptors come from a man aged 65 to 79 in good health.

This clonotype was seen a few times. CDR3 sequence reads: CASSLPGGNQPQHF. In DNA form, the CDR3 reads TGTGCCAGCAGTTTGCCTGGGGGCAATCAGCCCCAGCATTTT. V and J are TRBV12-3 or TRBV12-4 and TRBJ1-5; unclear D gene. The V gene lost 3 bases and the J gene lost 2 bases, with 8 bases spanning the gap. This CDR3 has 14 residues.

The rearrangement links TRBV11-2 to TRBJ1-4; tentative D call: TRBD1 (5 bases). V shed 5 bases and J shed 8 bases, with 15 bases lying between them. The germline CDR1 and CDR2 sequences are SGHAT and FQNNGV. The CDR3 spans 14 residues. The CDR3 loop reads CASSPPQGREKLFF. For the CDR3, the DNA is TGTGCCAGCAGCCCCCCTCAGGGACGGGAAAAACTGTTTTTT.

This clonotype came up a few times. The V gene is TRBV18, the J gene TRBJ2-4, with TRBD1 matching 7 bases. V lost 5 bases and J lost 8; bases outside the gene matches: 15. The length of the CDR3 is 16 residues. The germline V gene encodes CDR1 KGHSH and CDR2 LQKENI. The CDR3 here is CASSSLLGGATDIQYF. Here the CDR3 DNA reads TGTGCCAGCTCATCATTATTAGGGGGCGCAACGGACATTCAGTACTTC.

This clonotype came up many times. An end of the junction does not agree with germline; a read error may underlie this. Here the CDR3 DNA reads TGCGCCAGCAGCACGGACAGGGGAGGTGAAAAACTGTTTTTT. It encodes CASSTDRGGEKLFF. The chain has TRBV6-5 and TRBJ1-4, with TRBD1 identical over 9 bases. The CDR3 has 14 amino acids. The germline gives CDR1 MNHEY, CDR2 SVGAGI.

This clonotype has a handful of counts. This chain links TRBV13 with TRBJ2-3, with D unclear. Germline lookup yields CDR1 PRHDT and CDR2 FYEKMQ (reference sequence). V was shortened by 5 bases and J by 4 bases, with 7 bases between the two germline ends. The CDR3 is 12 amino acids. The CDR3 DNA follows: TGTGCCAGCAGCCGGTCGGCAGATACGCAGTATTTT. It translates to CASSRSADTQYF. The full variable domain, rest sourced from reference TRBV13 and TRBJ2-3, is AAGVIQSPRHLIKEKRETATLKCYPIPRHDTVYWYQQGPGQDPQFLISFYEKMQSDKGSIPDRFSAQQFSDYHSELNMSSLELGDSALYFCASSRSADTQYFGPGTRLTVL.

This sequence joins TRBV11-2 and TRBJ1-4; TRBD1 is a possible D gene (6 bases). The germline gives CDR1 SGHAT, CDR2 FQNNGV. The CDR3 extends over 13 amino acids. With 5 bases removed from V and 12 bases from J, the gap between germline ends came to 16 bases. The CDR3 sequence is CASSPYRDLQLFF. CDR3 nucleotides: TGTGCCAGCAGCCCATACAGGGATCTGCAACTGTTTTTT. The full variable domain, in which reference TRBV11-2 and TRBJ1-4 provide the parts outside the CDR3, is EAGVAQSPRYKIIEKRQSVAFWCNPISGHATLYWYQQILGQGPKLLIQFQNNGVVDDSQLPKDRFSAERLKGVDSTLKIQPAKLEDSAVYLCASSPYRDLQLFFGSGTQLSVL.

This clonotype was seen repeatedly, ten times or more. This chain uses TRBV6-2 or TRBV6-3 with TRBJ2-5, with 8 bases lining up with TRBD2. Near its end, the DNA agrees better with TRBJ2-7, so the J call may be wrong. The CDR3 loop spans 14 amino acids. Germline values: CDR1 MNHEY, CDR2 SVGEGT. The CDR3 DNA follows: TGTGCCAGCAGTTACATCGGGACTAGCTACGAGCAGTACTTC. Amino acid sequence: CASSYIGTSYEQYF.

The rearrangement joins TRBV28 to TRBJ2-1; TRBD2 matches at 10 bases. Trimming at V came to 7 bases and at J to 9 bases, leaving 6 bases not matched to a gene. The germline V gene encodes CDR1 MDHEN and CDR2 SYDVKM. The CDR3 has 13 amino acids. The CDR3 loop is CASISGGGLEQFF. The CDR3 coding sequence is TGTGCCAGCATAAGCGGGGGGGGTCTTGAGCAGTTCTTC.

This clonotype showed up just a few times. The genes are TRBV12-3 or TRBV12-4 and TRBJ1-4; the match to TRBD1 covers 10 bases. The length of the CDR3 is 15 residues. Trimming at V came to 6 bases and at J to 8 bases, leaving 9 bases not matched to a gene. The CDR3: CASRRRQGAEEKLFF. The CDR3 bases are TGTGCCAGCAGACGTAGACAGGGGGCCGAAGAAAAACTGTTTTTT.

This clonotype occurred once. J is TRBJ2-4 and V is TRBV13; 8 nucleotides agree with TRBD2. V shed 0 bases and J 6 bases; nucleotides not matched to a gene: 7. The CDR3 length is 16 residues. Germline V lookup: CDR1 PRHDT, CDR2 FYEKMQ (reference sequence). The CDR3 region has the DNA TGTGCCAGCAGCTTAGGCCGGGGGGGTAGCAGAAACATTCAGTACTTC. Amino acid sequence: CASSLGRGGSRNIQYF. The whole variable domain, filled in from reference TRBV13 and TRBJ2-4, reads AAGVIQSPRHLIKEKRETATLKCYPIPRHDTVYWYQQGPGQDPQFLISFYEKMQSDKGSIPDRFSAQQFSDYHSELNMSSLELGDSALYFCASSLGRGGSRNIQYFGAGTRLSVL.

This chain joins TRBV15 and TRBJ1-2; TRBD1 aligns across 7 bases. Germline CDR1 LNHNV, CDR2 YYDKDF (reference sequence). V shed 5 bases, J shed 4 bases, and the junction held 4 bases outside the gene matches. The CDR3 has 13 residues. The CDR3 sequence: CATSEGAVYGYTF. As DNA, the CDR3 is TGTGCCACCAGCGAGGGGGCTGTCTATGGCTACACCTTC.

V and J are TRBV5-1 and TRBJ2-7; D gene unclear. This CDR3 contains 13 residues. In germline, CDR1 is SGHRS, CDR2 YFSETQ. Trimming left V 6 bases short and J 3 bases short, with 13 bases between. This CDR3 is CASTLDWGYEQYF. Written as DNA, the CDR3 is TGCGCCAGCACGCTTGACTGGGGCTACGAGCAGTACTTC.

The CDR3 sequence is CASRGGQASTDTQYF. CDR3 bases: TGTGCCAGCAGGGGGGGACAGGCAAGCACAGATACGCAGTATTTT. V usage is TRBV12-3 or TRBV12-4 and J usage is TRBJ2-3; 8 bases are shared with TRBD1. The CDR3 totals 15 residues. V dropped 6 bases and J dropped 0; count of bases not matched to a gene: 5.

This clonotype has more than one count but fewer than ten. The chain employs TRBV28 and TRBJ1-5; D not resolved. The V and J ends lost 2 bases and 5 bases respectively, with 16 bases between them. Germline CDR1 and CDR2: MDHEN and SYDVKM. This CDR3 contains 16 residues. CDR3 sequence (DNA): TGTGCCAGCAGTTTAAGGGTCAGGATCCGGGATCAGCCCCAGCATTTT. Residues: CASSLRVRIRDQPQHF. Variable domain in full (rest from reference TRBV28 and TRBJ1-5): DVKVTQSSRYLVKRTGEKVFLECVQDMDHENMFWYRQDPGLGLRLIYFSYDVKMKEKGDIPEGYSVSREKKERFSLILESASTNQTSMYLCASSLRVRIRDQPQHFGDGTRLSIL.

This clonotype was observed a handful of times. This sequence joins TRBV12-3 or TRBV12-4 and TRBJ1-4; 9 bases line up with TRBD1. The CDR3 extends over 15 amino acids. Unmatched junction bases numbered 11, after V lost 5 bases and J lost 10 bases. The CDR3 DNA is TGTGCCAGCAGTCCTCGGACAGGGGAGTGGGGAAAACTGTTTTTT. Protein sequence: CASSPRTGEWGKLFF.

This clonotype was counted ten times or more. The chain recombines TRBV2 with TRBJ2-3, with D unresolved. CDR3 length equals 16 residues. Trimming pared 6 bases from V and 0 bases from J, leaving 16 bases between. Per germline, CDR1 SNHLY and CDR2 FYNNEI. CDR3 nucleotides: TGTGCCAGCAGCGGCCCACTGGGGTTTAGCACAGATACGCAGTATTTT. Its protein is CASSGPLGFSTDTQYF.

The chain joins TRBV9 to TRBJ2-5, with 7 positions matching TRBD1. Germline CDR1 reads SGDLS; CDR2 reads YYNGEE. CDR3 length: 15 residues. Unmatched junction bases numbered 7, after V lost 0 bases and J lost 5 bases. The CDR3 here is CASSVAGTAEETQYF. The CDR3 DNA follows: TGTGCCAGCAGCGTAGCTGGGACAGCTGAGGAGACCCAGTACTTC.